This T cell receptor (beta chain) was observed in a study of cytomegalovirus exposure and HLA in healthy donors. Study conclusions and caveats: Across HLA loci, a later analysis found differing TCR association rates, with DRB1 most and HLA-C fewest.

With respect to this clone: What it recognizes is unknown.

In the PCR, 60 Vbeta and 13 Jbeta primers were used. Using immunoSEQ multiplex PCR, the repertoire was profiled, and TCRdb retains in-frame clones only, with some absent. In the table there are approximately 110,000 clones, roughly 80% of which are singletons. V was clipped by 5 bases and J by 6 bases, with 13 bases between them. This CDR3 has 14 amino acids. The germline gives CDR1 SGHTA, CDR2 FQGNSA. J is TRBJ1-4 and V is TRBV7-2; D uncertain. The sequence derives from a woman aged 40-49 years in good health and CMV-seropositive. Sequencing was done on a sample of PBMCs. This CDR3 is CASSPTGSDEKLFF. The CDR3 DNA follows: TGTGCCAGCAGCCCGACCGGGAGCGATGAAAAACTGTTTTTT.